Here is one TCR beta chain with its context. These data come from a study of control samples from healthy donors and cancer patients. The V end lost 1 base, the J end lost 7 bases, and 11 bases lay between the germline ends. Germline V gene lookup returns CDR1 LGHDT and CDR2 YNNKEL (reference sequence). The CDR3 runs to 15 residues. Libraries were prepared by immunoSEQ multiplex PCR; TCRdb keeps only in-frame clonotypes and omits some of them. The sample records 60,000 or so clones, approximately 94% being singletons. The V and J genes are TRBV3-1 (or the pseudogene TRBV3-2) and TRBJ1-6, with TRBD1 as a possible D gene (6 bases). This TCR was recovered from a woman in her late teens or twenties in good health. The material sequenced was blood. This chain's CDR3 is CASSQAGHGNSPLHF. The CDR3 DNA sequence: TGTGCCAGCAGCCAAGCGGGACACGGAAATTCACCCCTCCACTTT.